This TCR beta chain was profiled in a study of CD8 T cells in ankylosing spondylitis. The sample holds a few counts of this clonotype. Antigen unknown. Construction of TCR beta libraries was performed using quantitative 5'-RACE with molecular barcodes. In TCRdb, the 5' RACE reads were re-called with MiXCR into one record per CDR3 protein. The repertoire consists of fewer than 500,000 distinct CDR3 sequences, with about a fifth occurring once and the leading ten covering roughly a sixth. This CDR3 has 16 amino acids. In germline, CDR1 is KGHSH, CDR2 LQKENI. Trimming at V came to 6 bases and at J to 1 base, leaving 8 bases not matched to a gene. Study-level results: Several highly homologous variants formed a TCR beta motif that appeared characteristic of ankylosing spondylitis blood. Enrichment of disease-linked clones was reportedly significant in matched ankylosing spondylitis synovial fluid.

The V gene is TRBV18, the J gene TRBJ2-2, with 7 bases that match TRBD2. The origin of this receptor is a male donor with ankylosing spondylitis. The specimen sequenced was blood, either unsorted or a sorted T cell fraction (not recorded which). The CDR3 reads CASSHSASGNTGELFF. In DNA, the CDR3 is TGTGCCAGCTCGCACTCGGCTAGCGGGAACACCGGGGAGCTGTTTTTT.